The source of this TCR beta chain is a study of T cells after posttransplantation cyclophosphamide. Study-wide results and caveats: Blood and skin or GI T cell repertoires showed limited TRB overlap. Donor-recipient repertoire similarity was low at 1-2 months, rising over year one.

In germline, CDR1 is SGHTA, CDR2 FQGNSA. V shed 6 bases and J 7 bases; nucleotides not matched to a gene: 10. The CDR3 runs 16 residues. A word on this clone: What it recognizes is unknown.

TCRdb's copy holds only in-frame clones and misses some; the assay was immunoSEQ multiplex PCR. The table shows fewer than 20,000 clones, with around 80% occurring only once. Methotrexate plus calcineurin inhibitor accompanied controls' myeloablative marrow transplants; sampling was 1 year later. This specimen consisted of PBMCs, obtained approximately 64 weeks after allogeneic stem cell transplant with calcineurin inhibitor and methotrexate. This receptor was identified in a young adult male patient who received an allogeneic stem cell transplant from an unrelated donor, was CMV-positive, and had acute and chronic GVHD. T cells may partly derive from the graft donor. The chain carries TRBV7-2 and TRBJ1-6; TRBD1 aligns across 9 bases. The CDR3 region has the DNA TGTGCCAGCAGAATCCGGGACAGGGCGCTGAATTCACCCCTCCACTTT. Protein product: CASRIRDRALNSPLHF.